The next 9 T cell receptor beta chains were all read from a single sample in a study of cytomegalovirus exposure and HLA in healthy donors. The PCR used 60 Vbeta and 13 Jbeta primers. TCRdb's table, derived via immunoSEQ multiplex PCR, lists solely in-frame clones and lacks some. Counted here are fewer than 130,000 clones, more than 70% occurring once; the ten biggest clones make up around 2.9%. The sample comprised PBMCs. The receptors originated from a woman aged 55 to 70 in good health and CMV-seropositive.

This chain uses TRBV5-1 with TRBJ2-7; D remains unclear. The CDR3 consists of 13 residues. V was shortened by 2 bases and J by 6 bases, with 12 bases between the two germline ends. Germline lookup yields CDR1 SGHRS and CDR2 YFSETQ. Written as DNA, the CDR3 is TGCGCCAGCAGCTTTGGTTCTCTCGGCGAGCAGTACTTC. Residues: CASSFGSLGEQYF.

This sequence joins TRBV11-2 and TRBJ1-1, with 8 bases fitting TRBD1. V lost 5 bases, J lost 1 base, and 6 bases stayed unmatched. This CDR3 is built from 15 residues. Germline V gives CDR1 SGHAT, CDR2 FQNNGV. CDR3 residues: CASSPRQGKNTEAFF. CDR3 nucleotide sequence: TGTGCCAGCAGCCCCAGACAGGGGAAGAACACTGAAGCTTTCTTT. Supplemented by reference TRBV11-2 and TRBJ1-1, the full variable domain reads EAGVAQSPRYKIIEKRQSVAFWCNPISGHATLYWYQQILGQGPKLLIQFQNNGVVDDSQLPKDRFSAERLKGVDSTLKIQPAKLEDSAVYLCASSPRQGKNTEAFFGQGTRLTVV.

The chain joins TRBV6-1 to TRBJ1-2, with 8 bases fitting TRBD1. CDR1 and CDR2 from the germline V gene are MNHNS and SASEGT. The length of the CDR3 is 15 residues. V was pared by 6 bases and J by 3 bases, with 9 bases of the junction left unmatched. The CDR3 DNA sequence: TGTGCCAGCAGGGACAGGGTCTGGTTCGACTATGGCTACACCTTC. Translation gives CASRDRVWFDYGYTF.

This clone occurred a few times. The chain is built from TRBV5-1 and TRBJ1-1; unclear D gene. The CDR3 contains 14 residues. V was cut by 4 bases and J by 2 bases, with 12 bases left in between. Germline CDR1 SGHRS, CDR2 YFSETQ. The CDR3 DNA is TGCGCCAGCAGCCCGGGAGGATCCAACACTGAAGCTTTCTTT. This gives the protein CASSPGGSNTEAFF.

The chain couples TRBV19 to TRBJ2-1; 9 nucleotides agree with TRBD1. The trim removed 7 bases at V and 8 bases at J, leaving 6 bases unmatched. This CDR3 is 13 amino acids long. The germline V gene has CDR1 LNHDA and CDR2 SQIVND (reference sequence). The CDR3 here is CASKGQGWYEQFF. CDR3 DNA sequence: TGTGCCAGTAAGGGACAGGGCTGGTATGAGCAGTTCTTC.

This chain connects TRBV5-1 to TRBJ2-7; possibly TRBD1 for D (7 bases). The CDR3 has 14 residues. Germline V CDR1 and CDR2: SGHRS, YFSETQ. The V gene lost 0 bases and the J gene lost 7 bases, with 14 bases spanning the gap. CDR3 amino acids: CASSLGAAGGEQYF. The CDR3 coding sequence is TGCGCCAGCAGCTTGGGAGCGGCAGGGGGGGAGCAGTACTTC.

The chain employs TRBV5-1 and TRBJ2-3; D not certain. V was shortened by 0 bases and J by 2 bases, with 7 bases between the two germline ends. Per germline, CDR1 SGHRS and CDR2 YFSETQ. The CDR3 is 14 amino acids. The CDR3 sequence is CASSLDGFTDTQYF. In DNA form, the CDR3 reads TGCGCCAGCAGCTTGGATGGCTTCACAGATACGCAGTATTTT.

The J gene is TRBJ2-5, the V gene TRBV2, with D possibly TRBD1 on 6 matching bases. V was trimmed by 6 bases and J by 1 base, leaving 9 bases between them. CDR1 is SNHLY and CDR2 is FYNNEI in the germline V gene. The CDR3 loop spans 13 amino acids. This CDR3 reads CASSGQPQETQYF. In DNA, the CDR3 is TGTGCCAGCAGCGGACAGCCCCAAGAGACCCAGTACTTC.

The V and J genes are TRBV9 and TRBJ1-1, with D maybe TRBD1 (6 bases). The CDR3 is 16 amino acids. Germline V gene data show CDR1 as SGDLS and CDR2 as YYNGEE. Trimming removed 0 bases at V and 0 bases at J, with 12 bases between. The DNA of the CDR3 is TGTGCCAGCAGCGTAGCGGGGGGGCGGGTGAACACTGAAGCTTTCTTT. This translates into CASSVAGGRVNTEAFF.